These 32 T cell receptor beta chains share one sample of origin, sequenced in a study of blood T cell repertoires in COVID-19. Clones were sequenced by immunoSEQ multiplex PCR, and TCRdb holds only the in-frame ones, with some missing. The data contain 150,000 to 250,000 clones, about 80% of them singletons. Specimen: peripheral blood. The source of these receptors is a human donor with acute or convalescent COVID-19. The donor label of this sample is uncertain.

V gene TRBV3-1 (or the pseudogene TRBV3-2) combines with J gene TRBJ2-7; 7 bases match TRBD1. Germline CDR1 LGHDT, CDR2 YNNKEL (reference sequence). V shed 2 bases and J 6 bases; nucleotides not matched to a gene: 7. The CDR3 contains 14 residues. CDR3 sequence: CASSQFRQGGEQYF. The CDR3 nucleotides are TGTGCCAGCAGCCAATTCCGACAGGGCGGCGAGCAGTACTTC.

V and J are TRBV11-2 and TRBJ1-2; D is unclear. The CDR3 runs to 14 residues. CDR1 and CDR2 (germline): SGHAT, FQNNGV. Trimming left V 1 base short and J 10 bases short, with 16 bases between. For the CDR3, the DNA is TGTGCCAGCAGCTTAGGGATGGCCTCCAGGTCCTACACCTTC. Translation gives CASSLGMASRSYTF.

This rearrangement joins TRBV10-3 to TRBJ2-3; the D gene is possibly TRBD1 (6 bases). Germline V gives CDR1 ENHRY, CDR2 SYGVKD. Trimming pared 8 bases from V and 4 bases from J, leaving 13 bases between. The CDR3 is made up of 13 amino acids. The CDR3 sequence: CAIQQGAPDTQYF. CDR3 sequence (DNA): TGTGCCATCCAACAGGGAGCACCAGATACGCAGTATTTT.

CDR3 loop: CASSLGRTGADTEAFF. The DNA of the CDR3 is TGCGCCAGCAGCTTGGGTCGGACAGGGGCGGACACTGAAGCTTTCTTT. The chain is built from TRBV5-1 and TRBJ1-1; 9 bases map to TRBD1. In germline, CDR1 is SGHRS, CDR2 YFSETQ. J was trimmed by 3 bases and V by 0 bases; bases with no gene match: 6. There are 16 residues in the CDR3. Combining the CDR3 with reference TRBV5-1 and TRBJ1-1 gives the whole variable domain KAGVTQTPRYLIKTRGQQVTLSCSPISGHRSVSWYQQTPGQGLQFLFEYFSETQRNKGNFPGRFSGRQFSNSRSEMNVSTLELGDSALYLCASSLGRTGADTEAFFGQGTRLTVV.

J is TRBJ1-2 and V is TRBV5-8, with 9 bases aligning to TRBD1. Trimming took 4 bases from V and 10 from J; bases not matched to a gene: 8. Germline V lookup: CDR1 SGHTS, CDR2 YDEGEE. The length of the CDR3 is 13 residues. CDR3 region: CASSRGQGNFYTF. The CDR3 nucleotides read TGTGCCAGCAGCCGGGGACAGGGCAATTTCTACACCTTC. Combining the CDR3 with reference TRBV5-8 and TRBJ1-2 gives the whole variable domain EAGVTQSPTHLIKTRGQQATLRCSPISGHTSVYWYQQALGLGLQFLLWYDEGEERNRGNFPPRFSGRQFPNYSSELNVNALELEDSALYLCASSRGQGNFYTFGSGTRLTVV.

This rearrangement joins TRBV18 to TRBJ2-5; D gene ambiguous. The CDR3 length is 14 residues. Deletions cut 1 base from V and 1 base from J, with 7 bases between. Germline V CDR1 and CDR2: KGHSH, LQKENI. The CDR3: CASSPRSPQETQYF. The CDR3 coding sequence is TGTGCCAGCTCACCACGTTCTCCCCAAGAGACCCAGTACTTC.

The CDR3 protein is CASSLVEAGELFF. The CDR3 DNA sequence: TGTGCCAGCAGCTTAGTTGAGGCCGGGGAGCTGTTTTTT. V is TRBV7-2 and J is TRBJ2-2; D unclear. The CDR3 extends over 13 amino acids. Trimming left V 1 base short and J 6 bases short, with 6 bases between. Germline V lookup: CDR1 SGHTA, CDR2 FQGNSA.

The chain's CDR3 is CASSLSPARGGYGYTF. As DNA, the CDR3 is TGTGCCAGCAGTTTATCCCCCGCACGGGGGGGCTATGGCTACACCTTC. The J gene is TRBJ1-2, the V gene TRBV27; tentatively, D is TRBD1 (5 bases). From germline, CDR1 is MNHEY and CDR2 SMNVEV (reference sequence). V gave up 0 bases and J gave up 4 bases, with 15 bases separating them. The CDR3 sequence is 16 residues long.

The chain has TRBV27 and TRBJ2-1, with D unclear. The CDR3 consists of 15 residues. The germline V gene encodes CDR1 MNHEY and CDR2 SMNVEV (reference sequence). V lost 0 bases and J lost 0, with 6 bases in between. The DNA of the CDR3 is TGTGCCAGCAGTTTATCGACAAGCTCCTACAATGAGCAGTTCTTC. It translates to CASSLSTSSYNEQFF.

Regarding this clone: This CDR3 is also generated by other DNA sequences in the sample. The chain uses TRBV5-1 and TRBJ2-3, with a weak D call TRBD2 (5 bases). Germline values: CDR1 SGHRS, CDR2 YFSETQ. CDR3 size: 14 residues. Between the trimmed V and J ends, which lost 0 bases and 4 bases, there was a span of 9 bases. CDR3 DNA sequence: TGCGCCAGCAGCTTGGCGAGCGGTTCAGATACGCAGTATTTT. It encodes CASSLASGSDTQYF.

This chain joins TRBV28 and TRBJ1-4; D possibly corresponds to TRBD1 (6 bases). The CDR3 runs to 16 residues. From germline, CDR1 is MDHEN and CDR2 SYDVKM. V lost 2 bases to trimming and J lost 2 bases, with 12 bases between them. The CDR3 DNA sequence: TGTGCCAGCAGTTTACTAACAGGGCCCACTAATGAAAAACTGTTTTTT. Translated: CASSLLTGPTNEKLFF.

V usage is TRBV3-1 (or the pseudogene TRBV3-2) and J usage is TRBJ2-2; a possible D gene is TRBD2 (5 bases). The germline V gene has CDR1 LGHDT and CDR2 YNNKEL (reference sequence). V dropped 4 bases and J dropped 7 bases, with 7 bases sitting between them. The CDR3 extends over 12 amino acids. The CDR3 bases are TGTGCCAGCAGCCCCGGGGTCGGGGAGCTGTTTTTT. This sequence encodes CASSPGVGELFF.

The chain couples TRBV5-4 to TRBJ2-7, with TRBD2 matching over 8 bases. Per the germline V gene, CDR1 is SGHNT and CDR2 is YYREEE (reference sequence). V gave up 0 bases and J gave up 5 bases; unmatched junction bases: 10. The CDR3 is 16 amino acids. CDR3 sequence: CASSLASSGPYHEQYF. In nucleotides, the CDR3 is TGTGCCAGCAGCTTGGCGTCTAGCGGGCCGTACCACGAGCAGTACTTC.

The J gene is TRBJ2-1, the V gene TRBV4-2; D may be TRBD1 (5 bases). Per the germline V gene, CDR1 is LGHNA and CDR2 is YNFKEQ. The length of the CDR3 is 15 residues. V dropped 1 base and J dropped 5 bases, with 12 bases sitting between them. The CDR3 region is CASSQAGQGNNEQFF. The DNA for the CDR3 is TGTGCCAGCAGCCAAGCAGGCCAGGGTAACAATGAGCAGTTCTTC.

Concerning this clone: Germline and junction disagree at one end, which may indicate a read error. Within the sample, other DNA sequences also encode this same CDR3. The CDR3 nucleotides read TGTGCCAGTTCACCAGGCGGGGGTTCCTACGAGCAGTACTTC. This gives the protein CASSPGGGSYEQYF. This chain joins TRBV18 and TRBJ2-7, with 7 bases fitting TRBD2. The CDR3 length is 14 residues. Germline V lookup: CDR1 KGHSH, CDR2 LQKENI. Full variable domain (remainder filled in from reference TRBV18 and TRBJ2-7): NAGVMQNPRHLVRRRGQEARLRCSPMKGHSHVYWYRQLPEEGLKFMVYLQKENIIDESGMPKERFSAEFPKEGPSILRIQQVVRGDSAAYFCASSPGGGSYEQYFGPGTRLTVT.

This CDR3 is CASSGDRLYTEAFF. The CDR3 nucleotides are TGTGCCAGCAGCGGGGACAGGCTATACACTGAAGCTTTCTTT. The chain joins TRBV2 to TRBJ1-1; 8 positions match TRBD1. The CDR3 sequence is 14 residues long. V lost 6 bases and J lost 3; bases outside the gene matches: 6. Germline lookup yields CDR1 SNHLY and CDR2 FYNNEI. Full variable domain (outside the CDR3, taken from reference TRBV2 and TRBJ1-1): EPEVTQTPSHQVTQMGQEVILRCVPISNHLYFYWYRQILGQKVEFLVSFYNNEISEKSEIFDDQFSVERPDGSNFTLKIRSTKLEDSAMYFCASSGDRLYTEAFFGQGTRLTVV.

The CDR3 DNA reads TGCGCCAGCAGTGAGTCGAGGACAGGGATACACACCGGGGAGCTGTTTTTT. Translated: CASSESRTGIHTGELFF. The chain couples TRBV10-1 to TRBJ2-2; the match to TRBD1 covers 8 bases. The V segment lost 0 bases and the J segment 3 bases; nucleotides outside the gene matches: 6. The CDR3 loop spans 17 amino acids. Per germline, CDR1 WNHNN and CDR2 SYGVQD (reference sequence).

Here the CDR3 DNA reads TGCGCCAGCAGCTTGAGCGGCTCCTACAATGAGCAGTTCTTC. Its protein product is CASSLSGSYNEQFF. The chain combines TRBV5-1 with TRBJ2-1, with D perhaps matching TRBD2 (5 bases). This CDR3 spans 14 amino acids. Germline V gene data show CDR1 as SGHRS and CDR2 as YFSETQ. V lost 1 base to trimming and J lost 0 bases, with 5 bases between them.

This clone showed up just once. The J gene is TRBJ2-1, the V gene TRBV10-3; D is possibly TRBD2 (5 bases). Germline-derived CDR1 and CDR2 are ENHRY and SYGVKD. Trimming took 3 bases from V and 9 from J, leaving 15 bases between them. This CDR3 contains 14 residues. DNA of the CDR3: TGTGCCATCAGTGATGGTAGCGTTCGGGGTGAGCAGTTCTTC. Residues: CAISDGSVRGEQFF.

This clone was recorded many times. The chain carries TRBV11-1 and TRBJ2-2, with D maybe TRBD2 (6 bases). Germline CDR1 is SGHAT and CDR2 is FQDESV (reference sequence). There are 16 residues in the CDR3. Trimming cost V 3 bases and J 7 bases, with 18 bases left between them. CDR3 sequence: CASSFVAGTLVGELFF. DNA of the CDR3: TGTGCCAGCAGCTTTGTGGCAGGGACTCTGGTCGGGGAGCTGTTTTTT. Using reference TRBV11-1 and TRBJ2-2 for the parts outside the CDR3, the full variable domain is EAEVAQSPRYKITEKSQAVAFWCDPISGHATLYWYRQILGQGPELLVQFQDESVVDDSQLPKDRFSAERLKGVDSTLKIQPAELGDSAMYLCASSFVAGTLVGELFFGEGSRLTVL.

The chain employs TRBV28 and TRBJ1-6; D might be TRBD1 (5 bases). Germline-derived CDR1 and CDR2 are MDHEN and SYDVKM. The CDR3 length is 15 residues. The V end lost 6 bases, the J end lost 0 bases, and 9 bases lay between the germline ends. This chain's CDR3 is CASRGLSSYNSPLHF. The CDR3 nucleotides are TGTGCCAGCAGGGGGCTGAGCTCCTATAATTCACCCCTCCACTTT.

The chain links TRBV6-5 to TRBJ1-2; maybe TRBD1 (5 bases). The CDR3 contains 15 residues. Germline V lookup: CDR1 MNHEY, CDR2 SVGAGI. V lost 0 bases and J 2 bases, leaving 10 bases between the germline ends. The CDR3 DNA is TGTGCCAGCAGTTACTCCGGGGGTAACAACTATGGCTACACCTTC. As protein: CASSYSGGNNYGYTF.

CDR3 nucleotides: TGTGCCAGCAGCTATGGACTAGCGGGAGGCGAGGTAACCGATGAGCAGTTCTTC. Translating it yields CASSYGLAGGEVTDEQFF. The V gene is TRBV6-2 or TRBV6-3, the J gene TRBJ2-1; TRBD2 aligns across 14 bases. Germline V gives CDR1 MNHEY, CDR2 SVGEGT. J gave up 8 bases and V 6 bases, and 15 bases lay outside the gene matches. This CDR3 has 18 amino acids.

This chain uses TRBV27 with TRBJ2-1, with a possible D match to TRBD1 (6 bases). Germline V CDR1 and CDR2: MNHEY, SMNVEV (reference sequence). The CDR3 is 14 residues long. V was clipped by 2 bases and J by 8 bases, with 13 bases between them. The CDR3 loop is CASSLDRPWDEQFF. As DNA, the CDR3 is TGTGCCAGCAGTTTAGACAGGCCCTGGGATGAGCAGTTCTTC.

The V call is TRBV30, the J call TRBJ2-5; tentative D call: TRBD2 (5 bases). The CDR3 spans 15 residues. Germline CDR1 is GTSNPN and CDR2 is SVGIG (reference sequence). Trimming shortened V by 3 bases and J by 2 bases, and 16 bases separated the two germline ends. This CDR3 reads CAWSWRRTIQETQYF. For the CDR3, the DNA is TGTGCCTGGAGCTGGAGGCGTACCATACAAGAGACCCAGTACTTC.

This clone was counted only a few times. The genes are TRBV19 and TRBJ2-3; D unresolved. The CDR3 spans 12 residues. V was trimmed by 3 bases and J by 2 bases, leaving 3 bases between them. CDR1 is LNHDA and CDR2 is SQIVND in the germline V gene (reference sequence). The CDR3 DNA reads TGTGCCAGTAGTATGTACACAGATACGCAGTATTTT. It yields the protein CASSMYTDTQYF.

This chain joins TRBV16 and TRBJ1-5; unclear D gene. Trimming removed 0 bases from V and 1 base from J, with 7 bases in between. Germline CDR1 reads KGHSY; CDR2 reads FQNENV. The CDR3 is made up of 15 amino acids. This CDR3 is CASSQSSTSNQPQHF. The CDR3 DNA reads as TGTGCCAGCAGCCAATCAAGCACCAGCAATCAGCCCCAGCATTTT.

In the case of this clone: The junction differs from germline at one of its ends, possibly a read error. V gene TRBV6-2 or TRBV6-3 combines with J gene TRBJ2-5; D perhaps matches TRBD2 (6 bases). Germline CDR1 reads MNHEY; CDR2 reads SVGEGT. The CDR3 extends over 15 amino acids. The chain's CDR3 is CASSDSGLAGETQYF. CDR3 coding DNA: TGTGCCAGCAGTGACTCGGGACTGGCGGGTGAGACCCAGTACTTC.

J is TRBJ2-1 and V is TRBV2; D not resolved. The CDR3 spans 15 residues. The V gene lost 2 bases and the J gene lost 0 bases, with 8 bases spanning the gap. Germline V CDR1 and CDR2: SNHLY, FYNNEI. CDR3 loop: CASSESGSSYNEQFF. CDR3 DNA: TGTGCCAGCAGTGAATCAGGAAGCTCCTACAATGAGCAGTTCTTC.

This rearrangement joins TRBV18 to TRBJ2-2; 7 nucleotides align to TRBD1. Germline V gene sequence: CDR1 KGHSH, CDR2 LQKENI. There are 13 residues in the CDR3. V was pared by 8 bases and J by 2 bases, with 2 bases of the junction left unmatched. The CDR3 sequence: CASRDSNTGELFF. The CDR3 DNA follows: TGTGCCAGCAGGGACAGTAACACCGGGGAGCTGTTTTTT.

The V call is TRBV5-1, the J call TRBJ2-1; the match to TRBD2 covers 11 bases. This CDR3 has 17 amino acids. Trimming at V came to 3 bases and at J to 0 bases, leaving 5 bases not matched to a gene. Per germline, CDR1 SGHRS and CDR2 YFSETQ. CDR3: CASSSSGLAGSYNEQFF. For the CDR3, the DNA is TGCGCCAGCAGCTCCTCCGGACTAGCGGGCTCCTACAATGAGCAGTTCTTC.

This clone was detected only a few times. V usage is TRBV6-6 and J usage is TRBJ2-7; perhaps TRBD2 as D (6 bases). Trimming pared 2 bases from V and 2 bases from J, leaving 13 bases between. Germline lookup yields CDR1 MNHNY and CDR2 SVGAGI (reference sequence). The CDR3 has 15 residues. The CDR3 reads CASSYEETGAYEQYF. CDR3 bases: TGTGCCAGCAGTTACGAAGAGACGGGAGCCTACGAGCAGTACTTC.